This T cell receptor beta chain was recorded in a study of blood T cell repertoires in COVID-19. There are 16 residues in the CDR3. The V end lost 0 bases, the J end lost 3 bases, and 11 bases lay between the germline ends. CDR1 is LGHNA and CDR2 is YNFKEQ in the germline V gene. Clones were sequenced by immunoSEQ multiplex PCR, and TCRdb holds only the in-frame ones, with some missing. The table includes approximately 210,000 clones, 70% to 90% detected once. The sequenced sample was peripheral blood. This receptor was taken from a woman between 45 and 60 years old with active or convalescent COVID-19. The V and J genes are TRBV4-2 and TRBJ2-2, with D possibly matching TRBD2 (6 bases). Written as DNA, the CDR3 is TGTGCCAGCAGCCAAGACGCCGGGAGCCACACCGGGGAGCTGTTTTTT. Protein: CASSQDAGSHTGELFF.